This TCR beta chain appears in the sequencing data of a study of human T cells and chemical hapten exposure. This clonotype was observed at least ten times. V lost 8 bases to trimming and J lost 3 bases, with 13 bases between them. CDR3 length equals 12 residues. Germline V lookup: CDR1 SQVTM, CDR2 ANQGSEA. Time point noted: healthy volunteer bleed at 6 weeks. It was unfractionated whole blood from which total RNA was extracted. TCRdb redid the calling of the RACE reads with MiXCR, one entry per CDR3 protein. The data contain some 65,000 distinct CDR3 sequences, about 6% of them seen just once; the ten biggest clones take up 3.4%.

The clonotype was recovered from a female donor in good health. Some clones in this sample may be carry-over from other donors' samples. Source material: whole blood. V is TRBV29-1 and J is TRBJ1-2; weak D call: TRBD1 (5 bases). Here the CDR3 DNA reads TGCAGCCCCGAGCCGGGGGACTATGGCTACACCTTC. This translates into CSPEPGDYGYTF.